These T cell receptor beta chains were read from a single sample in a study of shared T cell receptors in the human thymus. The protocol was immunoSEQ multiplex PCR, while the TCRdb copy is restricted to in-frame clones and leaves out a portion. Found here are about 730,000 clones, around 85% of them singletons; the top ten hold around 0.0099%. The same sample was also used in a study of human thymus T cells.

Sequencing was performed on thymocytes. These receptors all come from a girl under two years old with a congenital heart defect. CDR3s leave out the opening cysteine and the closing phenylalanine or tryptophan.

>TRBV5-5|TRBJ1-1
ASSPERGHLNTEAF
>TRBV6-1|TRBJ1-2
ASSEHTNYYGHT
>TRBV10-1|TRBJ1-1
ASSGPVEAF
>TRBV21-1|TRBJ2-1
ASSNPTGYCSRNEQF
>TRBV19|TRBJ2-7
ASSGLNEQY
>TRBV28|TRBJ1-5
ASSLYHRVQPQH
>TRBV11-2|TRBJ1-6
ASSLAKGQGGSPLH
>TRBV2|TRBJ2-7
ASSVASGGEYEQY
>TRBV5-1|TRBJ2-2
ASSSRTGMNTGELF
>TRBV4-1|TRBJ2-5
ASSLSTWDRVSPETQY
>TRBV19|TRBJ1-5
ASRPGQEDQPQH
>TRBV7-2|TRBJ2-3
ASRPKGLAGPYNTDTQY
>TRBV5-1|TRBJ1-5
ASSLVGRRVVEDNQPQH